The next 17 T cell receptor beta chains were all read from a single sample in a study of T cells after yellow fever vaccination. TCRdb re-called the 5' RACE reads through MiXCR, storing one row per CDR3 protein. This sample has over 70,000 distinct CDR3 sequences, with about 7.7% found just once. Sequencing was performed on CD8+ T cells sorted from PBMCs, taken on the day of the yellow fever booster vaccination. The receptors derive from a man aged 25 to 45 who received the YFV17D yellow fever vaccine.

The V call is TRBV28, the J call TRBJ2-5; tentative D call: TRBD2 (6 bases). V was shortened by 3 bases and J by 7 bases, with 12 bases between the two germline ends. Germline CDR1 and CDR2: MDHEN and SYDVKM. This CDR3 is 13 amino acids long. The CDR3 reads CASSLRDRRTQYF. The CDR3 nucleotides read TGTGCCAGCAGTTTGCGGGACCGGCGGACCCAGTACTTC.

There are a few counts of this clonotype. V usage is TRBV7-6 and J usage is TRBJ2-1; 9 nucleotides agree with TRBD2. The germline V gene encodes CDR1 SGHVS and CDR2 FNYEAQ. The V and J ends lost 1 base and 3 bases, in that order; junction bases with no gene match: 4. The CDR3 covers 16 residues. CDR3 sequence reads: CASSLGGRAIYNEQFF. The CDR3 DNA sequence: TGTGCCAGCAGCTTAGGCGGGAGGGCCATCTACAATGAGCAGTTCTTC.

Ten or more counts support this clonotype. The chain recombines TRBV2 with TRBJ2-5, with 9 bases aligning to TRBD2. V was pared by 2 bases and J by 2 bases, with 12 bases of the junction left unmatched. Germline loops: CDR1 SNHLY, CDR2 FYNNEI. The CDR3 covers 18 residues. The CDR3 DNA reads TGTGCCAGCAGTGAAAAGGTTATAGTCCTAGCGGGGCAAGAGACCCAGTACTTC. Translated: CASSEKVIVLAGQETQYF.

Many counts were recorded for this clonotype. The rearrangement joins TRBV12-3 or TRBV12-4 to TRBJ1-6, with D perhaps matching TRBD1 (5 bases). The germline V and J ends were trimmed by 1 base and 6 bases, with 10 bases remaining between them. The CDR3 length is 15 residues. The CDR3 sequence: CASSLVAGANSPLHF. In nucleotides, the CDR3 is TGTGCCAGCAGTTTAGTAGCCGGGGCTAATTCACCCCTCCACTTT.

The CDR3 DNA reads as TGTGCCAGCAGTTCCTATCGGACAGACACTCAAGAGACCCAGTACTTC. As protein: CASSSYRTDTQETQYF. This sequence joins TRBV28 and TRBJ2-5; possibly TRBD1 for D (6 bases). Germline V gene data show CDR1 as MDHEN and CDR2 as SYDVKM. CDR3 length: 16 residues. V lost 4 bases and J lost 2, with 17 bases in between. Full variable domain (rest looked up from reference TRBV28 and TRBJ2-5): DVKVTQSSRYLVKRTGEKVFLECVQDMDHENMFWYRQDPGLGLRLIYFSYDVKMKEKGDIPEGYSVSREKKERFSLILESASTNQTSMYLCASSSYRTDTQETQYFGPGTRLLVL.

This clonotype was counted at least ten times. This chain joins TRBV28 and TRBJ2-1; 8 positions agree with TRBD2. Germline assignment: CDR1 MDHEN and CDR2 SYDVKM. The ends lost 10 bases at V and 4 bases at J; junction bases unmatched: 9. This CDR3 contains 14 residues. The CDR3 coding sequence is TGTGCCACCAACTCAGCGGGAGATTACAATGAGCAGTTCTTC. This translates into CATNSAGDYNEQFF. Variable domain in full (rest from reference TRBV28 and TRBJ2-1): DVKVTQSSRYLVKRTGEKVFLECVQDMDHENMFWYRQDPGLGLRLIYFSYDVKMKEKGDIPEGYSVSREKKERFSLILESASTNQTSMYLCATNSAGDYNEQFFGPGTRLTVL.

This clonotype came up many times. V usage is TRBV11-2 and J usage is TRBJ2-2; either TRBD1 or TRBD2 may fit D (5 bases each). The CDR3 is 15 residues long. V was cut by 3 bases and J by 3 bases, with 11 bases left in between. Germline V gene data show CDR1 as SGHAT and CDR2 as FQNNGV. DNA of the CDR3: TGTGCCAGCAGCTTCTTGGGGACGGACACCGGGGAGCTGTTTTTT. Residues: CASSFLGTDTGELFF.

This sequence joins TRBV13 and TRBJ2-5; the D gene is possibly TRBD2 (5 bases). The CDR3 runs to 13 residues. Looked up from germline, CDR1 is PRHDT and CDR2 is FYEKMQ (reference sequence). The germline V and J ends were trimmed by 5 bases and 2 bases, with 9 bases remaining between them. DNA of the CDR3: TGTGCCAGCAGCGAAGGACTTCAAGAGACCCAGTACTTC. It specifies CASSEGLQETQYF. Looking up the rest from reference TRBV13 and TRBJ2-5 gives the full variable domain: AAGVIQSPRHLIKEKRETATLKCYPIPRHDTVYWYQQGPGQDPQFLISFYEKMQSDKGSIPDRFSAQQFSDYHSELNMSSLELGDSALYFCASSEGLQETQYFGPGTRLLVL.

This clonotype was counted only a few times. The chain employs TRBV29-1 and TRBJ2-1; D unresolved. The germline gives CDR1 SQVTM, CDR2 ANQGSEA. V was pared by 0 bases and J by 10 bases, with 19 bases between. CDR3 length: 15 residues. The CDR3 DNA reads TGCAGCGTTGAAGACCCGGCAGGCCCTGGGGTGGAGCAGTTCTTC. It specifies CSVEDPAGPGVEQFF.

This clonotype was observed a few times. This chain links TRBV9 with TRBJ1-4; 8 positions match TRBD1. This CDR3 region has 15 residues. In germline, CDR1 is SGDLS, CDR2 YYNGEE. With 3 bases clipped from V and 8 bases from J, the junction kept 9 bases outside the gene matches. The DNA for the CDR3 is TGTGCCAGCAGCGCGACAGGGGCGGAACTCGAAAAACTGTTTTTT. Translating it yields CASSATGAELEKLFF.

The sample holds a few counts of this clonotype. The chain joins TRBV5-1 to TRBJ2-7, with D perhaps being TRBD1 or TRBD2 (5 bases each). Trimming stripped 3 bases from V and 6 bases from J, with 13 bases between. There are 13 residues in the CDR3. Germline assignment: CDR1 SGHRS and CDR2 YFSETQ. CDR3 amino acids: CASSSAGTAEQYF. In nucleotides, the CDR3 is TGCGCCAGCAGCTCGGCTGGGACGGCCGAGCAGTACTTC.

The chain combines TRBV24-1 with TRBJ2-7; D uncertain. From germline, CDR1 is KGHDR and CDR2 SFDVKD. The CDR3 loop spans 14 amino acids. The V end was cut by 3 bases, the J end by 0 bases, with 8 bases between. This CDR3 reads CATSDRADSYEQYF. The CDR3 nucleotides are TGTGCCACCAGTGATCGGGCAGACTCCTACGAGCAGTACTTC.

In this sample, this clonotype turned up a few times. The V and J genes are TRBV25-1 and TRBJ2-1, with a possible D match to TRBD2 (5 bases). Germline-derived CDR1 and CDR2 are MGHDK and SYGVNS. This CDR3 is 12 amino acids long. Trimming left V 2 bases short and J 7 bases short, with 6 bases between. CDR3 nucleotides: TGTGCCAGCAGTGAAACTAGAAATGAGCAGTTCTTC. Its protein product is CASSETRNEQFF.

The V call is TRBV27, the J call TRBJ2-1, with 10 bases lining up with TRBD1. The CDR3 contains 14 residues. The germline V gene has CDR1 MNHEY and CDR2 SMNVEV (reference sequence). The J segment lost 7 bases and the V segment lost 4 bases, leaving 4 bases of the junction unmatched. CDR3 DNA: TGTGCCAGCAGTTGGAGGACAGGGGGGAATGAGCAGTTCTTC. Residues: CASSWRTGGNEQFF.

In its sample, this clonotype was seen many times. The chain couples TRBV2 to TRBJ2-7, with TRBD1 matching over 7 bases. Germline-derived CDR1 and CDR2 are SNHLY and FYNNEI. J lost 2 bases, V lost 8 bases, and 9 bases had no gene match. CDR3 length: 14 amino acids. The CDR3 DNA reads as TGTGCCAGCCTTATAACAGGGGAGCCCTACGAGCAGTACTTC. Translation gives CASLITGEPYEQYF. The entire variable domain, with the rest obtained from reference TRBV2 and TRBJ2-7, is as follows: EPEVTQTPSHQVTQMGQEVILRCVPISNHLYFYWYRQILGQKVEFLVSFYNNEISEKSEIFDDQFSVERPDGSNFTLKIRSTKLEDSAMYFCASLITGEPYEQYFGPGTRLTVT.

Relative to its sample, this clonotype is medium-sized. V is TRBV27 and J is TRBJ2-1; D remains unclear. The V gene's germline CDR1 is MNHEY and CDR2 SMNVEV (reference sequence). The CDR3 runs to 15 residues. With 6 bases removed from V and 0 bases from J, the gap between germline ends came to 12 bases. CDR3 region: CASSSGFRSYNEQFF. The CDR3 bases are TGTGCCAGCAGCTCCGGGTTTCGCTCCTACAATGAGCAGTTCTTC.

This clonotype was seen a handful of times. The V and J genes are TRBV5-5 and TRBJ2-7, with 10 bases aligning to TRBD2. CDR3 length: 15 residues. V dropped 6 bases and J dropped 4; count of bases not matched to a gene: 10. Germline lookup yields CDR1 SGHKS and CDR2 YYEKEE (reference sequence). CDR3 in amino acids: CASNDASGSFYEQYF. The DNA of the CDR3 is TGTGCCAGCAACGATGCTAGCGGGAGTTTTTACGAGCAGTACTTC.